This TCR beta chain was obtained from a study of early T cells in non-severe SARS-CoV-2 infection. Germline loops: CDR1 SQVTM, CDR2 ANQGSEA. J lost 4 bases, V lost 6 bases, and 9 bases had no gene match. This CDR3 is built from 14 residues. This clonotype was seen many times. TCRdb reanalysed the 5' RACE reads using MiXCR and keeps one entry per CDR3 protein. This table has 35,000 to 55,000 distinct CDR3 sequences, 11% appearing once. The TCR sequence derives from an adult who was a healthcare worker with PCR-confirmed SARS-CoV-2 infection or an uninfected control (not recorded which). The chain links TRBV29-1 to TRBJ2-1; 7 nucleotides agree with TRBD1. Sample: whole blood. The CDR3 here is CSVTRRGPYNEQFF. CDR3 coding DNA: TGCAGCGTCACCCGAAGGGGGCCTTACAATGAGCAGTTCTTC.